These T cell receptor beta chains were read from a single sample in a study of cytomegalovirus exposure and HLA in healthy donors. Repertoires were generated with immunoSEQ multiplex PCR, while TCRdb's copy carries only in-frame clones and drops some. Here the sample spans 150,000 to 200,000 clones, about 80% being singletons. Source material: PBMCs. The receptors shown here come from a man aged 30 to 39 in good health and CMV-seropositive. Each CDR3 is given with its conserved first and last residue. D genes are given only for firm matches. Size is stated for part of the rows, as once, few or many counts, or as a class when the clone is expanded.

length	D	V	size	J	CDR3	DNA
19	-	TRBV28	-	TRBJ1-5	CASSRPPTGGRLSNQPQHF	TGTGCCAGCAGTAGACCCCCCACCGGGGGGCGCTTAAGCAATCAGCCCCAGCATTTT
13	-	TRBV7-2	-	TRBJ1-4	CASSLWGGEKLFF	TGTGCCAGCAGCTTATGGGGAGGGGAAAAACTGTTTTTT
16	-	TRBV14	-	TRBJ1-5	CASSQDQQGGNQPQHF	TGTGCCAGCAGCCAAGATCAACAGGGCGGCAATCAGCCCCAGCATTTT
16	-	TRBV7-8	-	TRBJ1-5	CASSPLGVYSNQPQHF	TGTGCCAGCAGCCCGTTAGGGGTCTATAGCAATCAGCCCCAGCATTTT
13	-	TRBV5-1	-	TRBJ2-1	CASSGGFDNEQFF	TGCGCCAGCAGCGGGGGGTTTGACAATGAGCAGTTCTTC
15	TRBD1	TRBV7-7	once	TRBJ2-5	CASSPPGQGTETQYF	TGTGCCAGCAGCCCCCCGGGACAGGGTACGGAGACCCAGTACTTC
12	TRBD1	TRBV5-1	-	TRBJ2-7	CASSRDRGEQYF	TGCGCCAGCAGCCGGGACAGGGGCGAGCAGTACTTC
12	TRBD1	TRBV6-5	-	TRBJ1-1	CASSDRVTEAFF	TGTGCCAGCAGTGACAGGGTTACTGAAGCTTTCTTT
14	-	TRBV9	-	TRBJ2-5	CASSVGEATETQYF	TGTGCCAGCAGCGTAGGTGAGGCAACGGAGACCCAGTACTTC
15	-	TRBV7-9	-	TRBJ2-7	CASSPRQVAPIEQYF	TGTGCCAGCAGCCCGCGACAGGTCGCCCCTATCGAGCAGTACTTC
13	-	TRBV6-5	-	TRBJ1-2	CASSYSGLNGYTF	TGTGCCAGCAGTTACTCTGGACTAAATGGCTACACCTTC
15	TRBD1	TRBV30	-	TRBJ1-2	CAWSVRQGKHYGYTF	TGTGCCTGGAGTGTACGACAGGGGAAGCACTATGGCTACACCTTC
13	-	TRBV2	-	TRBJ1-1	CASSKGHNTEAFF	TGTGCCAGCAGTAAAGGACACAACACTGAAGCTTTCTTT
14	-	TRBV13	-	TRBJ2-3	CASSSRDFGDTQYF	TGTGCCAGCAGCAGCCGGGACTTTGGAGATACGCAGTATTTT
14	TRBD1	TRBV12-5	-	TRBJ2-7	CASGSGQGEYEQYF	TGTGCTAGTGGTTCCGGACAGGGGGAATACGAGCAGTACTTC
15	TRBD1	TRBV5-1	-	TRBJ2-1	CASSTSGQRNNEQFF	TGCGCCAGCAGCACGTCGGGACAGCGTAACAATGAGCAGTTCTTC
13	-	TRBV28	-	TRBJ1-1	CASSSMGPTEAFF	TGTGCCAGCAGTTCGATGGGGCCGACTGAAGCTTTCTTT
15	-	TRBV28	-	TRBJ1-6	CASSLYRGGNSPLHF	TGTGCCAGCAGTTTATATCGGGGGGGTAATTCACCCCTCCACTTT
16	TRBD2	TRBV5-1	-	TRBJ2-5	CASSLAASGGLETQYF	TGCGCCAGCAGCTTGGCGGCTAGCGGGGGGTTGGAGACCCAGTACTTC
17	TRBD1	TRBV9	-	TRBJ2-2	CASSPWSGTVATGELFF	TGTGCCAGCAGCCCCTGGTCCGGGACAGTGGCCACCGGGGAGCTGTTTTTT
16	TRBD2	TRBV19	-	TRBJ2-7	CASSLGLAGVTYEQYF	TGTGCCAGTAGTCTGGGACTAGCGGGGGTAACCTACGAGCAGTACTTC
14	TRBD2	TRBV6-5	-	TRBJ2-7	CASSYSSGGWEQYF	TGTGCCAGCAGTTACTCGAGCGGGGGCTGGGAGCAGTACTTC
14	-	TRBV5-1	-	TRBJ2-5	CASAGGQGKETQYF	TGCGCCAGCGCTGGAGGGCAGGGAAAAGAGACCCAGTACTTC
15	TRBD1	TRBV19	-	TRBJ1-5	CASSTTGDNNQPQHF	TGTGCCAGTAGTACGACAGGGGACAACAATCAGCCCCAGCATTTT
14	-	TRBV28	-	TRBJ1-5	CASSAGGNNQPQHF	TGTGCCAGCAGTGCCGGGGGAAACAATCAGCCCCAGCATTTT
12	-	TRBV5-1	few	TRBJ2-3	CASSLEGNTQYF	TGCGCCAGCAGCTTAGAGGGAAATACGCAGTATTTT